The present T cell receptor (beta chain) was sequenced within a study of blood T cell repertoires in COVID-19. Trimming removed 0 bases at V and 6 bases at J, with 7 bases between. The CDR3 consists of 13 residues. Germline V gene data show CDR1 as SGDLS and CDR2 as YYNGEE. Participant age was roughly 18 to 95 years, and participants resided in roughly 25 US areas. Participants had their cohort set by participant-reported clinical history. In the 2 weeks before study entry, exposed participants met a COVID-19 case, which was PCR-confirmed or clinician-diagnosed. In the original workflow: For nucleated cells, counts were estimated from reference gene primer amplification. The data were produced by immunoSEQ multiplex PCR, yet TCRdb's version contains in-frame clones alone and is incomplete. From that table come the V and J calls and clone size; the DNA was used to work out D and trimming. This table has around 250,000 clones, over 75% appearing once.

The clonotype originates from a middle-aged woman who had been exposed to COVID-19. The chain links TRBV9 to TRBJ1-5; D is unresolved. Sequenced input: PBMCs or T cells enriched from blood (not recorded which). The CDR3 is CASSVDAGQPQHF. Written as DNA, the CDR3 is TGTGCCAGCAGCGTAGATGCGGGTCAGCCCCAGCATTTT.